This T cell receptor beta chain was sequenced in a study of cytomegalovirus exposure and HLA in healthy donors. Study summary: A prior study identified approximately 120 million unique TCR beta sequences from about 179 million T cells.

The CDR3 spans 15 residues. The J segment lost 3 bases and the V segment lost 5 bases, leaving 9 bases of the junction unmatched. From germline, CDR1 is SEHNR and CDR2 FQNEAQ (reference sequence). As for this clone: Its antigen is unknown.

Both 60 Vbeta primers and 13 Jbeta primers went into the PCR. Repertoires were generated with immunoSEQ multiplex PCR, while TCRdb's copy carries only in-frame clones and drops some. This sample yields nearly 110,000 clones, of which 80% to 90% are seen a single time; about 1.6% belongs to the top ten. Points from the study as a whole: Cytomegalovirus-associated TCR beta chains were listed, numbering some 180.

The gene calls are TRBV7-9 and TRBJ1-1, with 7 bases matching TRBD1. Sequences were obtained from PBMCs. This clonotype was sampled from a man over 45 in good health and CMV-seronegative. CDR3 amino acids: CASSQSRGQYTEAFF. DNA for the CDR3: TGTGCCAGCAGCCAGTCGAGGGGGCAATACACTGAAGCTTTCTTT.